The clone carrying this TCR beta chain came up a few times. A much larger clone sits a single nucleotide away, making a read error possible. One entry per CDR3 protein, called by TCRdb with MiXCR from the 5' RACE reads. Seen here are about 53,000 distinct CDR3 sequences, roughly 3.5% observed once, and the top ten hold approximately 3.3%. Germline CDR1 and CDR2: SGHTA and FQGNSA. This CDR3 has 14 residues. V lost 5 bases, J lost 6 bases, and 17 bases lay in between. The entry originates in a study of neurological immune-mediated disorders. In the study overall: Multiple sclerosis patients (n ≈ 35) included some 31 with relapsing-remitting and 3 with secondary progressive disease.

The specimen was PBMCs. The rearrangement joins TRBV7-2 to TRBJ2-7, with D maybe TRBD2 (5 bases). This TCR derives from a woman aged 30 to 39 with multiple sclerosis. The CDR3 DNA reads TGTGCCAGCAGCCGCGGGCCCAAGGCCGCCGAGCAGTACTTC. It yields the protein CASSRGPKAAEQYF.